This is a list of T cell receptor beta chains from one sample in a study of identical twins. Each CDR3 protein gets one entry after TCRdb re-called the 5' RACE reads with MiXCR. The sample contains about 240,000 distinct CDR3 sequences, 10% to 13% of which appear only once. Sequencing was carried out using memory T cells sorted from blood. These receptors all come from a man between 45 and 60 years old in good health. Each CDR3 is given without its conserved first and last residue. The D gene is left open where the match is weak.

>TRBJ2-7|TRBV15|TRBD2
ATSRLAGSEQY
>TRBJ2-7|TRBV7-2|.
ASSNNELARYEQY
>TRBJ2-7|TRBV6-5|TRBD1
ASSSGQGRGLEQY
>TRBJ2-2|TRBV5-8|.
ASSSRARGYTGELF
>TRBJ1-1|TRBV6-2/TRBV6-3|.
ASRALRETEAF
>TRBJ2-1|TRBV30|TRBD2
AWSETSGGYNEQF
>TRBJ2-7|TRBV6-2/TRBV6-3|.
ASSTPAGYEQY
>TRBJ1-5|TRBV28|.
ASSIGSNQPQH
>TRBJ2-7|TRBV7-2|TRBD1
ASSPWTGPSSYEQY
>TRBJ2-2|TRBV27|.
ASSLGFQGNTGELF
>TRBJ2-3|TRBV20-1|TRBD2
SARDPSGGPGGTDTQY
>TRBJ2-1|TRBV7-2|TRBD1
ASSLGTGQF
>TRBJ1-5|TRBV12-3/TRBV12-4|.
ASRLGGNQPQH
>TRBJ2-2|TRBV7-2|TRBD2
ASSIAGGQVSGELF